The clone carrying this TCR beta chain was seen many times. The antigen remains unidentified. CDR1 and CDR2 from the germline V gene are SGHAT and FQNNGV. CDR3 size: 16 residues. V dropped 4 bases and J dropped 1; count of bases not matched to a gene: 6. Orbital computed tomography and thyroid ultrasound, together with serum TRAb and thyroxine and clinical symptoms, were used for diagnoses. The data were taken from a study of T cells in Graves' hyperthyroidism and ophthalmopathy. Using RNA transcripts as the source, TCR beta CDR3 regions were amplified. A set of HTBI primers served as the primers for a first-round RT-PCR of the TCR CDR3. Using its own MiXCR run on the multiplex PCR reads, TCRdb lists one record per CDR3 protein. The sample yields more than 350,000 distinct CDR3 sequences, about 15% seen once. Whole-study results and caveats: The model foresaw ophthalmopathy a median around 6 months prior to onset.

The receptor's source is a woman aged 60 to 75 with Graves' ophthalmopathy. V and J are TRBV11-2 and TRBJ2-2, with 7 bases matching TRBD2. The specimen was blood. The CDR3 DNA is TGTGCCAGCAGCTCCGCCGGGAGGATGAACACCGGGGAGCTGTTTTTT. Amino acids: CASSSAGRMNTGELFF.